This T cell receptor (beta chain) appears in the sequencing data of a study of T cells in Graves' hyperthyroidism and ophthalmopathy. Study in general: The authors collected peripheral blood at initial diagnosis, before any treatment.

On this clonotype itself: Its antigen is currently unknown.

Investigators excluded patients with uncontrolled infection, other autoimmune disease, pregnancy or lactation. Diagnosis relied on clinical symptoms, serum thyroxine and TRAb, thyroid ultrasound and orbital computed tomography. Amplification of TCR beta CDR3 regions used RNA as the template. TCR CDR3 underwent first-round RT-PCR with the HTBI primer set. In TCRdb, the multiplex PCR reads were re-called with MiXCR into one record per CDR3 protein. The repertoire includes some 300,000 distinct CDR3 sequences, around 20% of them detected once, and just under 40% sits in the top ten. Study-level results: Most expanded thyroid clonotypes above 0.001 also appeared in blood.

The sequenced sample was blood. This clonotype was obtained from a man aged 45 to 65 with Graves' ophthalmopathy.

The CDR3 region has the DNA TGTGCCAGCAGTTTTTCGCAACGCCCTTACAATGAGCAGTTCTTC. This codes for CASSFSQRPYNEQFF. The chain is built from TRBV28 and TRBJ2-1; the D is unclear. This CDR3 is built from 15 residues. V was pared by 3 bases and J by 4 bases, with 13 bases between. CDR1 and CDR2 from the germline V gene are MDHEN and SYDVKM.